This TCR beta chain derives from a study of T-cell memory formation after mild COVID-19. Germline V gene lookup returns CDR1 SGHRS and CDR2 YFSETQ. The CDR3 is 14 residues long. V was pared by 0 bases and J by 1 base, with 7 bases between. Findings and limits, study-wide: CD4+ contracting clones were found mainly in CM and EM, and CD8+ ones in EMRA. Pre-infection memory contained some responding clones, which suggested that cross-reactive memory had joined.

On this clonotype: Its cognate antigen is unknown.

Using its own MiXCR run on the 5' RACE reads, TCRdb lists one record per CDR3 protein. The data hold 410,000 or so distinct CDR3 sequences, with about 22% observed a single time. The chain employs TRBV5-1 and TRBJ2-5; D not certain. The sample comprised PBMCs or a T cell subset sorted from them (not recorded which). The origin of this receptor is an adult woman who had mild COVID-19 (a few samples of this study predate the infection). Cell type and time point are not known. This CDR3 is CASSLEAVQETQYF. CDR3 DNA sequence: TGCGCCAGCAGCTTGGAGGCAGTCCAAGAGACCCAGTACTTC. Looking up the rest from reference TRBV5-1 and TRBJ2-5 gives the full variable domain: KAGVTQTPRYLIKTRGQQVTLSCSPISGHRSVSWYQQTPGQGLQFLFEYFSETQRNKGNFPGRFSGRQFSNSRSEMNVSTLELGDSALYLCASSLEAVQETQYFGPGTRLLVL.